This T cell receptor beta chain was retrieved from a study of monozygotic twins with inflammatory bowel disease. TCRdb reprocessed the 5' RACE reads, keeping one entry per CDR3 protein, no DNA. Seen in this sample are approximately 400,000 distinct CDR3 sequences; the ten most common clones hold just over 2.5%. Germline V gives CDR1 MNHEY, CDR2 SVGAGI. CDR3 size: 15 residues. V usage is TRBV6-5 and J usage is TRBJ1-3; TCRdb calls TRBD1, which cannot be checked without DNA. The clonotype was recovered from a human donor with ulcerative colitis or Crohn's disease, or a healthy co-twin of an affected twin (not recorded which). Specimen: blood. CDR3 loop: CASRPIGTAGNTIYF.